The 5 T cell receptor beta chains below were found in one sample sequenced in a study of OX40 agonist ivuxolimab in advanced cancers. Here immunoSEQ multiplex PCR was the method, and the copy in TCRdb shows in-frame clones only, minus some. The sample has tens of thousands of clones; approximately 92% are singletons. The sequences come from CD4+ or CD8+ T cells sorted from blood, collected in a trial of the OX40 agonist ivuxolimab. The origin of the receptors is an adult with an advanced solid tumor such as melanoma, head and neck, liver or kidney cancer.

The rearrangement links TRBV5-1 to TRBJ2-7, with TRBD2 matching over 7 bases. The length of the CDR3 is 13 residues. Germline CDR1 reads SGHRS; CDR2 reads YFSETQ. J was trimmed by 2 bases and V by 5 bases; bases with no gene match: 4. The CDR3 DNA reads TGCGCCAGCAGGCCCGGGACTACCTACGAGCAGTACTTC. This sequence encodes CASRPGTTYEQYF. Looking up the rest from reference TRBV5-1 and TRBJ2-7 gives the full variable domain: KAGVTQTPRYLIKTRGQQVTLSCSPISGHRSVSWYQQTPGQGLQFLFEYFSETQRNKGNFPGRFSGRQFSNSRSEMNVSTLELGDSALYLCASRPGTTYEQYFGPGTRLTVT.

In this sample, this clone turned up a few times. The chain couples TRBV7-8 to TRBJ1-5, with D perhaps TRBD1 (6 bases). Looked up from germline, CDR1 is SGHVS and CDR2 is FQNEAQ. V was pared by 4 bases and J by 5 bases, with 15 bases between. This CDR3 contains 15 residues. The CDR3 region is CASSSLQGGDQPQHF. CDR3 nucleotides: TGTGCCAGCAGCTCGTTACAGGGAGGGGATCAGCCCCAGCATTTT. Complete variable domain (other parts from reference TRBV7-8 and TRBJ1-5): GAGVSQSPRYKVAKRGQDVALRCDPISGHVSLFWYQQALGQGPEFLTYFQNEAQLDKSGLPSDRFFAERPEGSVSTLKIQRTQQEDSAVYLCASSSLQGGDQPQHFGDGTRLSIL.

The rearrangement links TRBV10-3 to TRBJ2-5; a possible D gene is TRBD1 (6 bases). The CDR3 length is 13 residues. Germline V gives CDR1 ENHRY, CDR2 SYGVKD. Trimming cost V 7 bases and J 9 bases, with 18 bases left between them. In nucleotides, the CDR3 is TGTGCCATCACCCCGCGGACAGCTTCGCCCCAGTACTTC. Its translation: CAITPRTASPQYF.

Note on this clone: At one end the junction does not follow the germline gene, possibly because of a read error. The chain has TRBV6-6 and TRBJ2-7; 8 bases match TRBD2. Germline V CDR1 and CDR2: MNHNY, SVGAGI (reference sequence). The CDR3 is made up of 14 amino acids. CDR3 sequence reads: CASRYSGGPYEQYF. The CDR3 nucleotides read TGTGCCAGCAGATACTCGGGGGGGCCCTACGAGCAGTACTTC.

As concerns this clone: The germline gene is not matched at one end of the junction; a read error may be the cause. The chain joins TRBV11-1 to TRBJ1-5; possible D gene TRBD1, 5 bases. Per the germline V gene, CDR1 is SGHAT and CDR2 is FQDESV (reference sequence). This CDR3 has 12 residues. As DNA, the CDR3 is TGCGCAGCGGGGGGGTCCAATCAGCCCCAGCATTTT. Translated, it gives CAAGGSNQPQHF.